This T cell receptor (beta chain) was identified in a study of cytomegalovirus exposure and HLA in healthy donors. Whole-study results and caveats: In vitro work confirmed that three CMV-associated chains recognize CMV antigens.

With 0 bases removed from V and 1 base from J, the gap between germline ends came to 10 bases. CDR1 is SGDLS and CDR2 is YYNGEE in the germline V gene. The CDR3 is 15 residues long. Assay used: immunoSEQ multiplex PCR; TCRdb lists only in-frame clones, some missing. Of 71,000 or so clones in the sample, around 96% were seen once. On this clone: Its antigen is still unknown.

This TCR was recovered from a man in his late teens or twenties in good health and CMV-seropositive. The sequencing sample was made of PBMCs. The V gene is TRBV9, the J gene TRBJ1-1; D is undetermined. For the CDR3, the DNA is TGTGCCAGCAGCGTAGGAGGCGGGCCGAACACTGAAGCTTTCTTT. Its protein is CASSVGGGPNTEAFF.